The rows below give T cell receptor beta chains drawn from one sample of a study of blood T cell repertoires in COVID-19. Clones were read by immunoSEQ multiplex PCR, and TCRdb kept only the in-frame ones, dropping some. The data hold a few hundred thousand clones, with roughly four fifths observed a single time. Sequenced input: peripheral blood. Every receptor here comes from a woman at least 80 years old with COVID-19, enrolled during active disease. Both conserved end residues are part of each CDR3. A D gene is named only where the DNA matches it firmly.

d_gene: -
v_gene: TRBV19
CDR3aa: CASGDVYNSPLHF

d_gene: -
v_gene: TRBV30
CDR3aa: CAWSAGIDNEAFF

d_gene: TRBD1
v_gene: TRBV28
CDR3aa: CASTQGAGGYTF

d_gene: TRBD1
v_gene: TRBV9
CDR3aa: CASSTSRDRGQEKLFF

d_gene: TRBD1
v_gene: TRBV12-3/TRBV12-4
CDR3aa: CASSPGQQKLFF

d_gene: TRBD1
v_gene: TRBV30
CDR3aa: CAWSVDRARQPQHF

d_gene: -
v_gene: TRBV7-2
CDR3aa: CASSLATNTGELFF

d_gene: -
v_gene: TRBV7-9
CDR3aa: CASSWGTSSTDTQYF

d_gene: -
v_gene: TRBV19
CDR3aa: CASSGTGTGELFF

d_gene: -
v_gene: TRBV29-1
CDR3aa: CSVVGPLNTEAFF

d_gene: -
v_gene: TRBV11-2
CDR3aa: CASGPRGNQPQHF

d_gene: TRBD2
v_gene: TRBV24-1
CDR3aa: CATSDLAGESDTQYF

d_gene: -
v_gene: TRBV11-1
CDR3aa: CASSLFAGGDPYEQYF

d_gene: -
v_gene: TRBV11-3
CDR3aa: CASSLAGQDYEQYF

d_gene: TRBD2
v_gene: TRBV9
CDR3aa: CASSVPMTREGGELFF

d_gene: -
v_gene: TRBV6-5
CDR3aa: CASRRDPQTYEQYF

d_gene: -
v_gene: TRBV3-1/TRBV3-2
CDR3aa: CASRDLASTQYF

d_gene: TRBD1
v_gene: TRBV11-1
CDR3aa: CASSPGDSPGGYTF

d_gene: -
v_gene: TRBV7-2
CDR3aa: CASSLYPGGNYGYTF

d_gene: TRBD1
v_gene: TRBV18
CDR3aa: CASSTSGTELYEQYF

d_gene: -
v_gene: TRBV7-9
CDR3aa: CASSPRGTSYEQYF

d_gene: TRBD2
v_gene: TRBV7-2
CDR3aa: CASSSERGRVTDTQYF

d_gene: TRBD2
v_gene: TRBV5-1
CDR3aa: CASSLVSGDYNEQFF

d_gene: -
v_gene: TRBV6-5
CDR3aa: CASSPPGDASYEQYF

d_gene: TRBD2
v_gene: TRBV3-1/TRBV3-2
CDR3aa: CASSRGLAVGYEQYF

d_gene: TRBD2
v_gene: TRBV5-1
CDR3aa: CASSLPDAAGGGTQYF

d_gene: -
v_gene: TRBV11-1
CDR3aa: CASSYQQNTEAFF

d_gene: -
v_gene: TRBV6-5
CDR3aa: CASRGTERYGYTF

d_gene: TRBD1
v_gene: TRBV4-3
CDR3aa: CASSQDLEGARGYTF

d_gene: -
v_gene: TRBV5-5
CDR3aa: CASGQPNTEAFF

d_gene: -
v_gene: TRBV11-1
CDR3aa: CASSLTRGSGNTIYF

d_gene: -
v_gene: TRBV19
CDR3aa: CASSRSRGYEQYF

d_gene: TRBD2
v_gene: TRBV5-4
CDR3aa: CASSSPGTSVYEQYF

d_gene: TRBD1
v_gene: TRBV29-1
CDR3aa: CSVDSGQSLALYGYTF

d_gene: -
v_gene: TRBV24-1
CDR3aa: CATSSRLDLDNEQFF

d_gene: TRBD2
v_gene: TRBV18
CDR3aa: CASSPPSGEAYNEQFF

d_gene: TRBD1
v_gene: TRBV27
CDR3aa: CASSSPGQSTYGYTF

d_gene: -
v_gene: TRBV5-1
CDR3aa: CASSLTGATKQFF

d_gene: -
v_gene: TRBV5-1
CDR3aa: CASSVNPRATNEKLFF